This is a list of T cell receptor beta chains from one sample in a study of blood T cell repertoires in COVID-19. Sequencing used immunoSEQ multiplex PCR; TCRdb keeps in-frame clones, though not all of them. The table lists about 170,000 clones, around 85% of them singletons. Sequencing was carried out using peripheral blood. The receptors were gathered from a woman at least 80 years old with COVID-19, enrolled during active disease. The CDR3 runs from the conserved cysteine through the conserved F or W. D genes are given only for firm matches. Not every row has a clone size; where given, it reads once, few, many or a size class.

>.|TRBV25-1|TRBJ2-5|TRBD2
CASSEATSGKETQYF
TGTGCCAGCAGTGAAGCGACTAGCGGGAAAGAGACCCAGTACTTC
>.|TRBV27|TRBJ1-2|.
CASSSRPGLEGYTF
TGTGCCAGCAGTTCGAGACCGGGTCTGGAAGGCTACACCTTC
>.|TRBV6-1|TRBJ2-7|.
CASSEALGQAPYEQYF
TGTGCCAGCAGTGAAGCGCTGGGACAAGCCCCCTACGAGCAGTACTTC
>.|TRBV19|TRBJ1-2|.
CASSSPTGKGGYTF
TGTGCCAGTAGTAGCCCTACAGGGAAAGGTGGCTACACCTTC
>.|TRBV5-5|TRBJ2-5|.
CASSLVASQTQYF
TGTGCCAGCAGCTTGGTAGCAAGTCAGACCCAGTACTTC
>.|TRBV2|TRBJ1-1|.
CASTLHRSEAFF
TGTGCCAGCACGCTCCACAGGTCGGAAGCTTTCTTT
>.|TRBV9|TRBJ1-3|.
CASSVGAIQSSGNTIYF
TGTGCCAGCAGCGTAGGGGCTATACAGAGCTCTGGAAACACCATATATTTT
>.|TRBV7-3|TRBJ2-1|TRBD2
CASSLTGLAGSNEQFF
TGTGCCAGCAGCTTAACGGGGCTAGCGGGGTCCAATGAGCAGTTCTTC
>.|TRBV12-3/TRBV12-4|TRBJ2-1|TRBD2
CASKLAGDNEQFF
TGTGCCAGCAAGCTAGCGGGGGACAATGAGCAGTTCTTC
>.|TRBV18|TRBJ2-3|TRBD2
CASSPLGGRVTDTQYF
TGTGCCAGCTCCCCCCTTGGCGGGAGGGTCACAGATACGCAGTATTTT
>.|TRBV2|TRBJ2-3|TRBD1
CASSFRQGPDTQYF
TGTGCCAGCAGTTTTCGACAGGGCCCAGATACGCAGTATTTT
>.|TRBV18|TRBJ2-7|TRBD2
CASSPPYRSRGDEQYF
TGTGCCAGCTCACCACCCTACAGATCACGGGGGGACGAGCAGTACTTC
>.|TRBV6-5|TRBJ2-1|TRBD2
CATSRLAGGEQFF
TGTGCCACCTCGCGACTAGCGGGGGGTGAGCAGTTCTTC
>.|TRBV2|TRBJ1-5|.
CASQRNRDGQPQHF
TGTGCCAGCCAGAGAAACAGGGACGGGCAGCCCCAGCATTTT
>.|TRBV11-2|TRBJ1-4|.
CASSLEGGQIEKLFF
TGTGCCAGCAGCTTAGAGGGGGGGCAGATTGAAAAACTGTTTTTT
>.|TRBV5-1|TRBJ1-6|.
CASSPTTGSDSPLHF
TGCGCCAGCAGCCCAACGACAGGTTCAGATTCACCCCTCCACTTT
>.|TRBV6-5|TRBJ2-1|TRBD2
CASSYFSSGDYNEQFF
TGTGCCAGCAGTTACTTCTCTAGCGGGGACTACAATGAGCAGTTCTTC
>.|TRBV4-1|TRBJ2-1|TRBD2
CASSPGLAGGASYNEQFF
TGCGCCAGCAGCCCCGGACTAGCGGGAGGGGCGTCCTACAATGAGCAGTTCTTC
>.|TRBV5-1|TRBJ1-2|TRBD1
CASSLGTGEFTF
TGCGCCAGCAGCCTCGGGACAGGGGAGTTCACCTTC
>.|TRBV19|TRBJ2-5|TRBD2
CASSIGGLAGETQYF
TGTGCCAGTAGTATAGGAGGGCTAGCGGGGGAGACCCAGTACTTC
>.|TRBV19|TRBJ1-1|TRBD1
CASSRRQGGDTEAFF
TGTGCCAGTAGCCGCCGACAGGGGGGGGACACTGAAGCTTTCTTT
>.|TRBV7-3|TRBJ2-5|TRBD1
CASSQGQGGETQYF
TGTGCCAGCAGCCAGGGACAGGGCGGGGAGACCCAGTACTTC
>.|TRBV18|TRBJ2-3|.
CASSPGLSTDTQYF
TGTGCCAGCTCACCAGGGCTTAGCACAGATACGCAGTATTTT
>.|TRBV6-4|TRBJ2-3|.
CARDNWAGSTDTQYF
TGTGCCAGGGATAACTGGGCAGGGAGCACAGATACGCAGTATTTT
>once|TRBV3-1/TRBV3-2|TRBJ1-4|TRBD1
CASSQQGAGEKLFF
TGTGCCAGCAGCCAACAGGGGGCGGGTGAAAAACTGTTTTTT
>.|TRBV24-1|TRBJ2-2|.
CATSEGTNTGELFF
TGTGCCACCAGTGAGGGCACTAACACCGGGGAGCTGTTTTTT
>.|TRBV5-1|TRBJ2-5|.
CASSLWLETQYF
TGCGCCAGCAGCCTCTGGCTAGAGACCCAGTACTTC
>.|TRBV5-4|TRBJ1-1|.
CASSSGRGGARTEAFF
TGTGCCAGCAGCTCCGGGAGGGGAGGGGCCAGGACTGAAGCTTTCTTT
>few|TRBV5-4|TRBJ2-7|TRBD1
CASSVDRGYEQYF
TGTGCCAGCAGCGTTGACAGGGGCTACGAGCAGTACTTC
>.|TRBV10-3|TRBJ1-6|.
CAISESQGMGNSPLHF
TGTGCCATCAGTGAGTCGCAGGGTATGGGTAATTCACCCCTCCACTTT
>.|TRBV6-1|TRBJ1-4|.
CASSERGWGTNEKLFF
TGTGCCAGCAGTGAAAGGGGGTGGGGAACTAATGAAAAACTGTTTTTT
>few|TRBV19|TRBJ2-3|TRBD2
CASSIPGLAVDTQYF
TGTGCCAGTAGTATACCGGGACTAGCAGTAGATACGCAGTATTTT
>.|TRBV24-1|TRBJ2-1|TRBD2
CATSDAGGDEQFF
TGTGCCACCAGTGACGCGGGAGGGGATGAGCAGTTCTTC